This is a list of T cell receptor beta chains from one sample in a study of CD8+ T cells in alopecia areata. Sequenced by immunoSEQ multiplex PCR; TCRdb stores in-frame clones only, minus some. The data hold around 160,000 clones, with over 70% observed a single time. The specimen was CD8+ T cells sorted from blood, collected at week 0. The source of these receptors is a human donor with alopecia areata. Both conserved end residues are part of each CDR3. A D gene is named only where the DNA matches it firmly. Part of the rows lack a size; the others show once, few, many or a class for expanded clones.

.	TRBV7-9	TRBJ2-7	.	TGTGCCAGCAGCCACCGGGACTCTCACTACGAGCAGTACTTC	CASSHRDSHYEQYF
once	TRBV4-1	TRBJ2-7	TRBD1	TGCGCCAGCAGCCAAGATCGACGGGCAGGGGGCTACTACGAGCAGTACTTC	CASSQDRRAGGYYEQYF
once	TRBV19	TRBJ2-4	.	TGTGCCAGTAGTAACAGGGAAGAAAACATTCAGTACTTC	CASSNREENIQYF
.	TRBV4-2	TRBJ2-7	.	TGTGCCAGCAGCTCAGACAGAGCCTACGAGCAGTACTTC	CASSSDRAYEQYF
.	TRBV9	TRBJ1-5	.	TGTGCCAGCAGCGCGGGGGGGGATGTGGAGCCCCAGCATTTT	CASSAGGDVEPQHF
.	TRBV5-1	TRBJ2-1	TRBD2	TGCGCCAGCAGCTTCCCCAGTAGCGGGAGTTCTAATGAGCAGTTCTTC	CASSFPSSGSSNEQFF
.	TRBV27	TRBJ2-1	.	TGTGCCAGCAGCAGGGACACATACAATGAGCAGTTCTTC	CASSRDTYNEQFF
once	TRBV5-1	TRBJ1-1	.	TGCGCCAGCAGCTCCGGGGGTAGCGCTGAAGCTTTCTTT	CASSSGGSAEAFF
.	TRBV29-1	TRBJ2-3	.	TGCAGCGTTGAACCTGTAGATACGCAGTATTTT	CSVEPVDTQYF
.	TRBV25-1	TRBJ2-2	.	TGTGCCAGCAGTGAATACGGGATCACCGGGGAGCTGTTTTTT	CASSEYGITGELFF
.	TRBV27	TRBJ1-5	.	TGTGCCAGCAGTTTAGTGTCAGGCAATCAGCCCCAGCATTTT	CASSLVSGNQPQHF
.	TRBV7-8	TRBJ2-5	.	TGTGCCAGCAGCTTATTGGGGGTGGGAGAGACCCAGTACTTC	CASSLLGVGETQYF
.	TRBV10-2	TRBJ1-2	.	TGCGCCAGCAGCCAAGGGGCAGGCTATGGCTACACCTTC	CASSQGAGYGYTF
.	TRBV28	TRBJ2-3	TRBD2	TGTGCCAGCAGCAGGACTAGCGGGAACACAGATACGCAGTATTTT	CASSRTSGNTDTQYF
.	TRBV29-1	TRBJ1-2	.	TGCAGCGTTGTGGACAGTGCTAACTATGGCTACACCTTC	CSVVDSANYGYTF
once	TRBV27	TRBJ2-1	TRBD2	TGTGCCAGCATCATGGCGGGAGGAGAGGAGCAGTTCTTC	CASIMAGGEEQFF
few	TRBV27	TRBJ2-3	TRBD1	TGTGCCAGCAGTTTACGACAGGGGGGACGGAAGGGTACGCAGTATTTT	CASSLRQGGRKGTQYF
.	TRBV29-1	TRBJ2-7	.	TGCAGCGTTGAAGATCCTCGGGATAGAACCTACGAGCAGTACTTC	CSVEDPRDRTYEQYF
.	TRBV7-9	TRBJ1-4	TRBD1	TGTGCCAGCGTCCCGGGACAGGGACGAGAAAAACTGTTTTTT	CASVPGQGREKLFF
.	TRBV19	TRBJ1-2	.	TGTGCCAGTAGTATAGATCCCGGGGTCAACTATGGCTACACCTTC	CASSIDPGVNYGYTF
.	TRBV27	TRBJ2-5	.	TGTGCCAGCAGTTTGGGGGAGACCCAGTACTTC	CASSLGETQYF
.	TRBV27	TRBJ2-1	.	TGTGCCAGCACATATATCAATGAGCAGTTCTTC	CASTYINEQFF
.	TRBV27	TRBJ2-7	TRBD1	TGTGCCAGCAGTTTGACCGGGACAGGGACCTACGAGCAGTACTTC	CASSLTGTGTYEQYF
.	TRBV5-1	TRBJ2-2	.	TGCGCCAGCAGCCCCGGGAGTTCCGCCGGGGAGCTGTTTTTT	CASSPGSSAGELFF
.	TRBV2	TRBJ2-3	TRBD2	TGTGCCAGCAGTGGGACTAGCGGGGGGAACACAGATACGCAGTATTTT	CASSGTSGGNTDTQYF
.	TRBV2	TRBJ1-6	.	TGTGCCAGCAGTGATCGGGCGGTTCTTAATTCACCCCTCCACTTT	CASSDRAVLNSPLHF
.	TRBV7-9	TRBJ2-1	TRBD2	TGTGCCAGCAGCTTCCCGGTGGGTAGCGGGGGTTCCTACAATGAGCAGTTCTTC	CASSFPVGSGGSYNEQFF
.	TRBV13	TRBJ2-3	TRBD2	TGTGCCAGCAGCCCCTGGACTAGCTGGTTTAGCACAGATACGCAGTATTTT	CASSPWTSWFSTDTQYF